This T cell receptor (beta chain) is drawn from a study of blood T cell repertoires in COVID-19. TCRdb's copy holds only in-frame clones and misses some; the assay was immunoSEQ multiplex PCR. The data show roughly 280,000 clones, 75% to 90% seen once. This CDR3 spans 18 amino acids. The germline gives CDR1 SGHTS, CDR2 YDEGEE. With 0 bases removed from V and 3 bases from J, the gap between germline ends came to 16 bases. This study enrolled people aged about 18 to 100 from around 26 US geographic areas. This sequence was found in a woman in her thirties with acute COVID-19. The V gene is TRBV5-8, the J gene TRBJ2-6, with a possible D match to TRBD1 (6 bases). Sequencing was done on a sample of PBMCs or T cells enriched from blood (not recorded which). The CDR3 coding sequence is TGTGCCAGCAGCTTGGCAGTACAGGGCTGGGGTGGGGCCAACGTCCTGACTTTC. Protein: CASSLAVQGWGGANVLTF.